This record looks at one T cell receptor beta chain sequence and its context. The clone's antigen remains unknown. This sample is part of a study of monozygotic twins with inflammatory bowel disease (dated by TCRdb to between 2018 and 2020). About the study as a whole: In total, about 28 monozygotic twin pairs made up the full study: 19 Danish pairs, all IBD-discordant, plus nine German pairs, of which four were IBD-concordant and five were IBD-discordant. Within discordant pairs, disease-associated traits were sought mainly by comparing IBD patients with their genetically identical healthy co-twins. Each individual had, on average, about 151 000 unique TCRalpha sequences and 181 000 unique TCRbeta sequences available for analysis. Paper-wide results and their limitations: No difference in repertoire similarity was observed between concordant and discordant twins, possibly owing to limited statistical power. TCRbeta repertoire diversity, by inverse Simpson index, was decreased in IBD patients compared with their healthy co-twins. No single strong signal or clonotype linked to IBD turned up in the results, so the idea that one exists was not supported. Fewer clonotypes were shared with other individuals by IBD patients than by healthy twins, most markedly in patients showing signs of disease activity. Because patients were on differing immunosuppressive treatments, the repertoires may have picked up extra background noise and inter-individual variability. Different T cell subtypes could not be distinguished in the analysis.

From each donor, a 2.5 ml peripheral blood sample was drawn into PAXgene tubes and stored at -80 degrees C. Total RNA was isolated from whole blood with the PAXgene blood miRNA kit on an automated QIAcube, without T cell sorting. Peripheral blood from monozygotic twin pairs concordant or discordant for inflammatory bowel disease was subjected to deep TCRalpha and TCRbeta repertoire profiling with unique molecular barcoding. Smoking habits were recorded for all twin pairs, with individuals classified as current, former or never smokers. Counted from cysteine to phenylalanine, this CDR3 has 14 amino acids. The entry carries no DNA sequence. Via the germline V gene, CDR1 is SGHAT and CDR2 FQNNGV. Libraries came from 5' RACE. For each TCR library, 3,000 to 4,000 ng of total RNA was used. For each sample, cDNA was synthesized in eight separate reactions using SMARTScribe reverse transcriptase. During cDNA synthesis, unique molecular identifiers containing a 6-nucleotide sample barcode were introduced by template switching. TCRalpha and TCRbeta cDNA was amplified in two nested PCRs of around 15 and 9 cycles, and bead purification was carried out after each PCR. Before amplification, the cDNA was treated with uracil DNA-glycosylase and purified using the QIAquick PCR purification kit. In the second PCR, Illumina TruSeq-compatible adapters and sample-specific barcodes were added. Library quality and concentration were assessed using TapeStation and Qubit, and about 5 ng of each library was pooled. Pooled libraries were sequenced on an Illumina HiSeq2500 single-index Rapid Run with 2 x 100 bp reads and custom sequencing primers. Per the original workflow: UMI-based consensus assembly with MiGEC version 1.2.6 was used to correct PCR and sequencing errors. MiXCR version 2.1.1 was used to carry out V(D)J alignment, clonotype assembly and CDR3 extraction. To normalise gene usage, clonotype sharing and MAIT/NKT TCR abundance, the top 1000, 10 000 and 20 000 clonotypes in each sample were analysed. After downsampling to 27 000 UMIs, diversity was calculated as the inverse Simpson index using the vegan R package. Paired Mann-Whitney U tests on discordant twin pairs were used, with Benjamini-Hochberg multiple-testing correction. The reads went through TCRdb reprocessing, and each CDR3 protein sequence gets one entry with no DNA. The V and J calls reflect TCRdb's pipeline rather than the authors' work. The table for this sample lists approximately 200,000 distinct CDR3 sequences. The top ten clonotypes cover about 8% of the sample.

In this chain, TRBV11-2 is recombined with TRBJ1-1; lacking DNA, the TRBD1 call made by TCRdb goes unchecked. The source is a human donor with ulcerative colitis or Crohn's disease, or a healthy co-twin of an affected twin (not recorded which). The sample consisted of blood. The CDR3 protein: CASSLTQGISEAFF. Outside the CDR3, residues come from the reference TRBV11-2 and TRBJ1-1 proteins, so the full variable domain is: EAGVAQSPRYKIIEKRQSVAFWCNPISGHATLYWYQQILGQGPKLLIQFQNNGVVDDSQLPKDRFSAERLKGVDSTLKIQPAKLEDSAVYLCASSLTQGISEAFFGQGTRLTVV.